The clone carrying this T cell receptor beta chain was detected a few times. The germline V gene encodes CDR1 MGHDK and CDR2 SYGVNS. CDR3 size: 14 residues. Losses at the gene ends were 5 bases for V and 5 bases for J; bases not matched to a gene: 5. MiXCR, applied by TCRdb to the 5' RACE reads, yields one record per CDR3 protein. Counted here are 50,000 to 75,000 distinct CDR3 sequences, roughly 22% occurring once; the ten biggest clones make up about 3%. V usage is TRBV25-1 and J usage is TRBJ2-1; 8 nucleotides agree with TRBD2. The sequence was collected from a female donor with breast cancer. Sequenced sample: memory CD4+ T cells sorted from a lymph node. Subset noted: memory CD4+ T cells, CD4+CD45RO+CD25-. The CDR3 DNA reads as TGTGCCAGCAGTTACCGGGGGGGACACAATGAGCAGTTCTTC. It is translated as CASSYRGGHNEQFF.